This T cell receptor beta chain emerged from a study of cytomegalovirus exposure and HLA in healthy donors. As to this clone: The antigen remains undetermined.

V was shortened by 0 bases and J by 0 bases, with 7 bases between the two germline ends. The CDR3 loop spans 16 amino acids. Germline CDR1 reads SGHDT; CDR2 reads YYEEEE. In the PCR, 60 Vbeta and 13 Jbeta primers were used. The data were produced by immunoSEQ multiplex PCR, yet TCRdb's version contains in-frame clones alone and is incomplete. Of about 190,000 clones listed, over 60% were seen once; the top ten hold 1.1%. Study-level points and caveats: V- and J-gene trimming in TCR beta was tied to a missense DCLRE1C variant by an analysis performed later.

The chain uses TRBV5-6 and TRBJ2-6, with D tentatively TRBD2 (6 bases). Material for sequencing was PBMCs. The clonotype originates from a woman aged 40-49 years in good health and CMV-seronegative. This chain's CDR3 is CASSLADYSGANVLTF. CDR3 nucleotides: TGTGCCAGCAGCTTGGCGGACTACTCTGGGGCCAACGTCCTGACTTTC.